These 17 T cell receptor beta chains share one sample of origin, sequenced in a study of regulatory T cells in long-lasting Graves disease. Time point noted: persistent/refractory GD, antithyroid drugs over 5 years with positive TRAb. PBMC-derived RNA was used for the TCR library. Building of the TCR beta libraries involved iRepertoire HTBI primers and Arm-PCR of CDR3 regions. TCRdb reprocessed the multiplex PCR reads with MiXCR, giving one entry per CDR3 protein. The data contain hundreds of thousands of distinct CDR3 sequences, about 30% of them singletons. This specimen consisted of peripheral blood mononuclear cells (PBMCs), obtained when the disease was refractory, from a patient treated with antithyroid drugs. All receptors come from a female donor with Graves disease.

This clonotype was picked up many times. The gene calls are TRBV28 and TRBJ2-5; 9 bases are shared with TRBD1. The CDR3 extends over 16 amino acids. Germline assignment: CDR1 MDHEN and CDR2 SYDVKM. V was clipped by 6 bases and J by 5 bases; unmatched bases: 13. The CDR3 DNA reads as TGTGCCAGCAGCCCGACAGGGGGAGGTAGAACGGAGACCCAGTACTTC. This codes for CASSPTGGGRTETQYF.

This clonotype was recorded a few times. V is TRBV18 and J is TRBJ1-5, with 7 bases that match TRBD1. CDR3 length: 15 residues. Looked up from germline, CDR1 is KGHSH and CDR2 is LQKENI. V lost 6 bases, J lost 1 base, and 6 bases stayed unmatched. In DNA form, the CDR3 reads TGTGCCAGCTCCCCCGGACAGGAGAGCAATCAGCCCCAGCATTTT. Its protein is CASSPGQESNQPQHF.

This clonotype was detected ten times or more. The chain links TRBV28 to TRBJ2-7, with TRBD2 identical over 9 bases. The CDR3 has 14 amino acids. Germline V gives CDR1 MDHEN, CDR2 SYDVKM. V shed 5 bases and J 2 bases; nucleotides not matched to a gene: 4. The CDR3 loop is CASSLGLAPYEQYF. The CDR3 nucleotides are TGTGCCAGCAGTCTCGGACTAGCGCCCTACGAGCAGTACTTC.

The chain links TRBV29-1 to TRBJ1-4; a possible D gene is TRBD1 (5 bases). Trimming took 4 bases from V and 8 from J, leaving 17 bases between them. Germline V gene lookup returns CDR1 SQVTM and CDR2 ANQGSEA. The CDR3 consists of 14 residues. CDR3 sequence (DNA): TGCAGCGTTGGTCCTGGGGACTCCAGGGAAAAACTGTTTTTT. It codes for CSVGPGDSREKLFF.

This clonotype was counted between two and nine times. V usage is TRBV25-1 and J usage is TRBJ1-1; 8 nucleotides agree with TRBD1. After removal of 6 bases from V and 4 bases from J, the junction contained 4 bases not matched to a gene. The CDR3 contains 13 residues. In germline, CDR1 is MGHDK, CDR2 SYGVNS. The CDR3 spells CASRYRGITEAFF. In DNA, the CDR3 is TGTGCCAGCAGATACAGGGGGATCACTGAAGCTTTCTTT. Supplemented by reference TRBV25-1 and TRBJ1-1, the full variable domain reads EADIYQTPRYLVIGTGKKITLECSQTMGHDKMYWYQQDPGMELHLIHYSYGVNSTEKGDLSSESTVSRIRTEHFPLTLESARPSHTSQYLCASRYRGITEAFFGQGTRLTVV.

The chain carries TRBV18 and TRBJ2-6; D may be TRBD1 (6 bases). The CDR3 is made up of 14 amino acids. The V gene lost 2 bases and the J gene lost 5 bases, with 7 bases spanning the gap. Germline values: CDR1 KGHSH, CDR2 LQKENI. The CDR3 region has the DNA TGTGCCAGCTCACCAGGGGGCTGGGCCAACGTCCTGACTTTC. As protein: CASSPGGWANVLTF.

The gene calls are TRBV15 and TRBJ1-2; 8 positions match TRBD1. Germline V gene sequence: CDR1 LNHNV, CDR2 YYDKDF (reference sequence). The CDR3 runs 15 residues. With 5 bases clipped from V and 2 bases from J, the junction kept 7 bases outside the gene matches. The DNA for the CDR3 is TGTGCCACCAGCTCCGGGACAGGATCCAACTATGGCTACACCTTC. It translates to CATSSGTGSNYGYTF. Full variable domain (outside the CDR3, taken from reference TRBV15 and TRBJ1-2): DAMVIQNPRYQVTQFGKPVTLSCSQTLNHNVMYWYQQKSSQAPKLLFHYYDKDFNNEADTPDNFQSRRPNTSFCFLDIRSPGLGDTAMYLCATSSGTGSNYGYTFGSGTRLTVV.

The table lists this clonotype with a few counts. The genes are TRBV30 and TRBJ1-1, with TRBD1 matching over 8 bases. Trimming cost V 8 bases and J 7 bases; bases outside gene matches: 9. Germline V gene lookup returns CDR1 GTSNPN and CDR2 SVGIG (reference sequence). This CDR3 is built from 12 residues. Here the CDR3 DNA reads TGTGCCCTCAGGGGGCTTAAGGGTGAAGCTTTCTTT. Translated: CALRGLKGEAFF.

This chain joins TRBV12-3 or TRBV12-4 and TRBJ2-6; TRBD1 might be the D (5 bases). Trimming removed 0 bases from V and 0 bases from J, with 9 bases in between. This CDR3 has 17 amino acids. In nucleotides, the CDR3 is TGTGCCAGCAGTTTAGCCAGGGCTCACTCTGGGGCCAACGTCCTGACTTTC. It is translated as CASSLARAHSGANVLTF.

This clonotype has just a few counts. The CDR3 nucleotides are TGTGCCAGCAGCTTTCTAGCGGGAGGGCCGAGCTCCTACGAGCAGTACTTC. Encoded protein: CASSFLAGGPSSYEQYF. The chain combines TRBV27 with TRBJ2-7; 12 bases line up with TRBD2. This CDR3 has 17 residues. The V gene end was trimmed by 6 bases and the J gene end by 0 bases; junction bases not matched to a gene: 9. Germline V gene data show CDR1 as MNHEY and CDR2 as SMNVEV (reference sequence).

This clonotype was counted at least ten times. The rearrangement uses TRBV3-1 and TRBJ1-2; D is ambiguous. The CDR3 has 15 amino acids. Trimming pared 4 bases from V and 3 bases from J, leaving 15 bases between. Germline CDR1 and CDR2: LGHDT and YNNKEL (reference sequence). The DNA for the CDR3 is TGTGCCAGCAGCCCTGGGGATGCGCCTTACTATGGCTACACCTTC. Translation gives CASSPGDAPYYGYTF.

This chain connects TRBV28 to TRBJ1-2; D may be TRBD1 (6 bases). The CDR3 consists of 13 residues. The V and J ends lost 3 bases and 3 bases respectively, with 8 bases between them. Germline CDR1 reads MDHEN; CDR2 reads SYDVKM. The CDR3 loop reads CASSLGADYGYTF. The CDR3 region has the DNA TGTGCCAGCAGTTTGGGGGCGGACTATGGCTACACCTTC.

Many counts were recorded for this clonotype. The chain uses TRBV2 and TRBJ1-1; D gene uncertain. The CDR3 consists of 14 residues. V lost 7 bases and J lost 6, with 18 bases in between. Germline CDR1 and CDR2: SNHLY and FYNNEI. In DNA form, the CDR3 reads TGTGCCAGCATGATTATGCCGATTGACGCTGAAGCTTTCTTT. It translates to CASMIMPIDAEAFF.

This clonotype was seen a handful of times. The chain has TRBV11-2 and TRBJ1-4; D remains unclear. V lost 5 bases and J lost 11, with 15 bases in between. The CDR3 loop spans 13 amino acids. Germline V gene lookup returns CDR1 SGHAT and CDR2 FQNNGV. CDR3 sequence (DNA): TGTGCCAGCAGCACAGTGGGGAGATGGAAACTGTTTTTT. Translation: CASSTVGRWKLFF.

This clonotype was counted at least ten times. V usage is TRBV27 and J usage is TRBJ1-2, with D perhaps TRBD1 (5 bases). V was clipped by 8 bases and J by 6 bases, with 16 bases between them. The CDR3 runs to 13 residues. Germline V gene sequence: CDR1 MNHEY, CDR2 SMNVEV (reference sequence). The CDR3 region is CASCTSGGDGYTF. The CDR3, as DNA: TGTGCCAGCTGCACCTCGGGGGGTGATGGCTACACCTTC.

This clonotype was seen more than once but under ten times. The CDR3 coding sequence is TGTGCCAGCAGCTTAGGTACCGCCCCGGGAGGCTACACCTTC. It translates to CASSLGTAPGGYTF. The gene calls are TRBV11-2 and TRBJ1-2; D call uncertain. Germline CDR1 and CDR2: SGHAT and FQNNGV. Trimming removed 1 base from V and 8 bases from J, with 14 bases in between. This CDR3 comprises 14 residues. The complete variable domain, with remaining parts taken from reference TRBV11-2 and TRBJ1-2, reads EAGVAQSPRYKIIEKRQSVAFWCNPISGHATLYWYQQILGQGPKLLIQFQNNGVVDDSQLPKDRFSAERLKGVDSTLKIQPAKLEDSAVYLCASSLGTAPGGYTFGSGTRLTVV.

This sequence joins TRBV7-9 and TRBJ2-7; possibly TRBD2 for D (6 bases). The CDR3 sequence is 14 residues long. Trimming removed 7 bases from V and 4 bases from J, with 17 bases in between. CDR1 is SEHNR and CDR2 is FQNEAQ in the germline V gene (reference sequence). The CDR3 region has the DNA TGTGCCAGCACCCGGGCTAGCGCACTGTACGAGCAGTACTTC. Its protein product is CASTRASALYEQYF.